The subject of this entry is one TCR beta chain. Its target is unknown. A sample-barcoded 5' primer and a J-beta primer mix were used in a second PCR of about 7 to 12 cycles. Every cDNA molecule bore a tag from a template-switch adaptor containing 12 random nucleotides. Per sample, CDR3-containing paired-end reads numbered at least 2.5 million. TCRdb reprocessed the 5' RACE reads via MiXCR and lists one record per CDR3 protein. The data contain some 850,000 distinct CDR3 sequences, approximately 24% of them singletons. The source of the sample is a study of blood T cells in healthy people across ages. Study-wide findings and caveats: Those diversity estimates obtained from one million T cells were thought to be underestimates.

These data also formed part of another study, on T cells of mothers and their children.

What was sequenced was blood. This receptor was identified in a boy younger than 18 in good health.

CDR3 region: CASSMLDRMGGGYTF. The CDR3, as DNA: TGTGCCAGCAGTATGCTGGACAGGATGGGGGGTGGCTACACCTTC. The J gene is TRBJ1-2, the V gene TRBV27; TRBD1 agrees at 7 bases. The V segment lost 5 bases and the J segment 7 bases; nucleotides outside the gene matches: 13. The CDR3 extends over 15 amino acids. The germline CDR1 and CDR2 sequences are MNHEY and SMNVEV (reference sequence).